This TCR beta chain was profiled in a study of Ad26.COV2.S vaccination and SARS-CoV-2 variants. The assay was immunoSEQ multiplex PCR, and TCRdb's table has in-frame clones only and misses some. This table holds about 350,000 clones, around 89% found once. Treatment: about 20 received Ad26.COV2.S at low or high dose, single or two shots; several received placebo; per-sample allocation not given. Following the first vaccine or placebo injection, samples were taken on day 63. Between the trimmed V and J ends, which lost 2 bases and 9 bases, there was a span of 23 bases. Germline CDR1 is LGHNT and CDR2 is FRNRAP. The CDR3 runs 18 residues.

This chain links TRBV12-5 with TRBJ1-6; D is possibly TRBD1 (5 bases). This sequence originates from a person aged 18-60 years who received the Ad26.COV2.S COVID-19 vaccine or a placebo. Source: peripheral blood, taken in a trial of Ad26.COV2.S vaccine versus placebo. CDR3 DNA: TGTGCTAGTGGTTTGAGAGTGTCCAGGGACTCGTTGGGTTCACCCCTCCACTTT. Encoded protein: CASGLRVSRDSLGSPLHF.